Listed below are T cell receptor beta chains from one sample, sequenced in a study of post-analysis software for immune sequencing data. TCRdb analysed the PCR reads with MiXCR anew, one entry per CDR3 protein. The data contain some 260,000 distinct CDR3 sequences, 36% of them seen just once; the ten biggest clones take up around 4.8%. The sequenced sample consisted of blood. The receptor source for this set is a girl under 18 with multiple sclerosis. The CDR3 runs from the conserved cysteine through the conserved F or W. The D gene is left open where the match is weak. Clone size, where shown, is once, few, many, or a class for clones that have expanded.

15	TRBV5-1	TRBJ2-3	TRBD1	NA	CASSLSQGAPDTQYF	TGCGCCAGCAGCTTATCGCAGGGGGCGCCAGATACGCAGTATTTT
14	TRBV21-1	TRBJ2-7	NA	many	CASSKAPDFYEQYF	TGTGCCAGCAGCAAAGCCCCGGACTTCTACGAGCAGTACTTC
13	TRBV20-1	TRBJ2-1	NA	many	CSARGPSYNEQFF	TGCAGTGCTAGAGGACCTTCCTACAATGAGCAGTTCTTC
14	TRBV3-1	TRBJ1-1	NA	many	CASSLKGGDTEAFF	TGTGCCAGCAGCCTCAAGGGGGGTGACACTGAAGCTTTCTTT
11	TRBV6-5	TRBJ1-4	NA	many	CASRFREKLFF	TGTGCCAGCAGGTTCCGGGAAAAACTGTTTTTT
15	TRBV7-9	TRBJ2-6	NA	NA	CAGSSTGAGANVLTF	TGTGCCGGCAGCTCCACGGGGGCTGGGGCCAACGTCCTGACTTTC
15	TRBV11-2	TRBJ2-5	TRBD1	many	CASSLGDREQETQYF	TGTGCCAGCAGCTTAGGGGACAGAGAACAAGAGACCCAGTACTTC
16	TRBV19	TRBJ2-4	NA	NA	CASNPPGEGAKNIQYF	TGTGCCAGTAACCCTCCAGGGGAGGGGGCCAAAAACATTCAGTACTTC
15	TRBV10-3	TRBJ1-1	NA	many	CAISESGGEVVEAFF	TGTGCCATCAGTGAGTCGGGAGGGGAGGTCGTTGAAGCTTTCTTT
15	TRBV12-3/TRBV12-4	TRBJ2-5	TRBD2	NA	CASTLGLAGPYKQYF	TGTGCCAGCACCCTAGGACTAGCGGGACCCTACAAGCAGTACTTC
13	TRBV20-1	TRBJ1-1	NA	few	CSATGPGDTEAFF	TGCAGTGCCACGGGTCCTGGGGACACTGAAGCTTTCTTT